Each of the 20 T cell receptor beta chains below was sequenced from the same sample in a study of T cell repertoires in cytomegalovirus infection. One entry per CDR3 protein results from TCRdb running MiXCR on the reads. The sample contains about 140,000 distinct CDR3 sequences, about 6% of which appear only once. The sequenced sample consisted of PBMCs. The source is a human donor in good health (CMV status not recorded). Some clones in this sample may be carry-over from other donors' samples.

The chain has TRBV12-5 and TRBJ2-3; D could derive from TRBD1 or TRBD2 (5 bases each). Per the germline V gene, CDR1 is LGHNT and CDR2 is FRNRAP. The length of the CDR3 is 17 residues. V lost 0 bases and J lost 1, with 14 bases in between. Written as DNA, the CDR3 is TGTGCTAGTGGTTTGGTACGATCGGGGCTTGGCACAGATACGCAGTATTTT. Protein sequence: CASGLVRSGLGTDTQYF.

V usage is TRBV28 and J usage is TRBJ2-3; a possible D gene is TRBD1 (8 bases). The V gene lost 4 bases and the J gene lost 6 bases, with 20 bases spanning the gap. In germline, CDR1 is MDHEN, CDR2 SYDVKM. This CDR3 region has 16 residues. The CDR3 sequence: CASSSHTGGGPDTQYF. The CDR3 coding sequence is TGTGCCAGCAGTTCCCACACAGGGGGAGGGCCGGATACGCAGTATTTT.

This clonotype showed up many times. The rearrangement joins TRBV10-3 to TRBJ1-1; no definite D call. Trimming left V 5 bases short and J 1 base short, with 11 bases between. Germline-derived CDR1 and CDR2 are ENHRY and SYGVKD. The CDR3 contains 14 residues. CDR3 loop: CAISINYRNTEAFF. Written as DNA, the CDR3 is TGTGCCATCAGTATTAACTACAGGAACACTGAAGCTTTCTTT.

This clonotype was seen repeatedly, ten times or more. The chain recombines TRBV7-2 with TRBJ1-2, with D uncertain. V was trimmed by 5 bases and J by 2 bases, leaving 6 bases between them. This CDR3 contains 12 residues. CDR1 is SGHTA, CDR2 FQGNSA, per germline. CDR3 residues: CASSHENYGYTF. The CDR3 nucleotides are TGTGCCAGCAGCCACGAAAACTATGGCTACACCTTC.

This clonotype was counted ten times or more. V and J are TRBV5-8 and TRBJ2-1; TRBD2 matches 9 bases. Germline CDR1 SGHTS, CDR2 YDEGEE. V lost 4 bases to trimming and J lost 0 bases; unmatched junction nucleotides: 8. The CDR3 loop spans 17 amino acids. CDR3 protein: CASSHRLAASSYNEQFF. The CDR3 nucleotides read TGTGCCAGCAGCCACCGACTAGCGGCCAGCTCCTACAATGAGCAGTTCTTC.

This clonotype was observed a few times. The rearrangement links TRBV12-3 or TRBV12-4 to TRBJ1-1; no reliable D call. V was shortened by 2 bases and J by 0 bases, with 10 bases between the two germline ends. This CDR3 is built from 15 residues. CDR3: CASSLSLGMNTEAFF. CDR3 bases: TGTGCCAGCAGTTTATCGTTAGGGATGAACACTGAAGCTTTCTTT.

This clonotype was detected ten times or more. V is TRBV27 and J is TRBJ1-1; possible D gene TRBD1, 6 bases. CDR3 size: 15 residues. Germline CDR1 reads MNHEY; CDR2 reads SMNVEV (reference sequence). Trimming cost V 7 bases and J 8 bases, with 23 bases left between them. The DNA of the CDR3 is TGTGCCAGCACCTTTTCCCGTAAGGGGGGGACGGAAGCTTTCTTT. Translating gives CASTFSRKGGTEAFF.

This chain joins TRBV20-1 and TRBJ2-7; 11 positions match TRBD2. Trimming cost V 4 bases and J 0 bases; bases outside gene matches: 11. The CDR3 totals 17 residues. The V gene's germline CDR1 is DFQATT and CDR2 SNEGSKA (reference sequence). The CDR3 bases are TGCAGTGCTACGGTAGCGGGGGGGACCCACCTCTCCTACGAGCAGTACTTC. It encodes CSATVAGGTHLSYEQYF.

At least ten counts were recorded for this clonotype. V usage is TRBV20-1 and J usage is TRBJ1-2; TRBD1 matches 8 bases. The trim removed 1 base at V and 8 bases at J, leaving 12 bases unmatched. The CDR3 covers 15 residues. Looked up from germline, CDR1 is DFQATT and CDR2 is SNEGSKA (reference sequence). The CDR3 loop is CSARGQGAIGGGYTF. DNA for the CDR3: TGCAGTGCTAGAGGCCAGGGGGCGATAGGAGGCGGCTACACCTTC.

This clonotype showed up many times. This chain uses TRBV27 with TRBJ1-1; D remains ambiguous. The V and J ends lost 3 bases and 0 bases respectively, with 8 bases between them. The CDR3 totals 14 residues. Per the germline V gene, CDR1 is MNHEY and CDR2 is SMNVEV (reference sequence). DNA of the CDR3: TGTGCCAGCAGTTTTGGCGACTTGAACACTGAAGCTTTCTTT. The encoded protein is CASSFGDLNTEAFF.

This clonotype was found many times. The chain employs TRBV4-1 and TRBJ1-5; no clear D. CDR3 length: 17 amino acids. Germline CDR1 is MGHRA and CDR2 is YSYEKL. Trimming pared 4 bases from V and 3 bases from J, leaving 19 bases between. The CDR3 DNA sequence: TGCGCCAGCAGCCCTACGCCGATGGGTCCTATCAATCAGCCCCAGCATTTT. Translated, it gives CASSPTPMGPINQPQHF.

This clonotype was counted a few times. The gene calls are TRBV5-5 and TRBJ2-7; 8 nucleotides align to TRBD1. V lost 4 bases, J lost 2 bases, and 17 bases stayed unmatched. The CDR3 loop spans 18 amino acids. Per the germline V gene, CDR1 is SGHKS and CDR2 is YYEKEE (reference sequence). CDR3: CASSPGPGTGSSAYEQYF. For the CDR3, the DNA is TGTGCCAGCAGCCCAGGTCCCGGGACAGGTTCATCAGCCTACGAGCAGTACTTC.

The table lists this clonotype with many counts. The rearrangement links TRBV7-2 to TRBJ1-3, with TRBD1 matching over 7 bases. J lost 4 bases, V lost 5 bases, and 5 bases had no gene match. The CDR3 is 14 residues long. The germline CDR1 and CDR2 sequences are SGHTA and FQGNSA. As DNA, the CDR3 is TGTGCCAGCAGCCAAGGGACAGTCGGAAACACCATATATTTT. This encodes CASSQGTVGNTIYF.

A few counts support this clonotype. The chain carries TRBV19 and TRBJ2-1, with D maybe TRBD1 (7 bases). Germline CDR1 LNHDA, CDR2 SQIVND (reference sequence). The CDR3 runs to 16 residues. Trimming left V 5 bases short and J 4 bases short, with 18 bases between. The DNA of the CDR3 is TGTGCCAGTAGTGCTTACCTACAGGGGAGGTACAATGAGCAGTTCTTC. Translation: CASSAYLQGRYNEQFF.

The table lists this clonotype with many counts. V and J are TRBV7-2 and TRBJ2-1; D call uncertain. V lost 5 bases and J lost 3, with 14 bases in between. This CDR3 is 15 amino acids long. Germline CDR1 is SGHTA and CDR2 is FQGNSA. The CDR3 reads CASSMSRAFYNEQFF. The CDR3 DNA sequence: TGTGCCAGCAGCATGTCCAGAGCGTTCTACAATGAGCAGTTCTTC.

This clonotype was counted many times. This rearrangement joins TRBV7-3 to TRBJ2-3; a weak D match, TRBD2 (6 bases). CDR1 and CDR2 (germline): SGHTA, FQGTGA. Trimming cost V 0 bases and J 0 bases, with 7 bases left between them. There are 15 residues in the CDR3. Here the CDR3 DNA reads TGTGCCAGCAGCTTAACGGGACTTAGCACAGATACGCAGTATTTT. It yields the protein CASSLTGLSTDTQYF. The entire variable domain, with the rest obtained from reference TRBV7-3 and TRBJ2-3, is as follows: GAGVSQTPSNKVTEKGKYVELRCDPISGHTALYWYRQSLGQGPEFLIYFQGTGAADDSGLPNDRFFAVRPEGSVSTLKIQRTERGDSAVYLCASSLTGLSTDTQYFGPGTRLTVL.

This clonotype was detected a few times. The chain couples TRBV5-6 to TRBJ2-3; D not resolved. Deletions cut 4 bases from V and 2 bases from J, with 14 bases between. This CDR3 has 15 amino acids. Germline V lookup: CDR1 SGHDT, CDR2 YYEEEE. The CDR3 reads CASSPRSGDTDTQYF. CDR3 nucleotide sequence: TGTGCCAGCAGCCCACGATCTGGGGACACAGATACGCAGTATTTT.

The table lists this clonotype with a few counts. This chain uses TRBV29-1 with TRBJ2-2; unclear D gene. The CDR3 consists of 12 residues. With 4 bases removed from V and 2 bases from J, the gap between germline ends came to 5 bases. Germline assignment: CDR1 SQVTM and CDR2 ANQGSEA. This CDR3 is CSVGGNTGELFF. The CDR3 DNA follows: TGCAGCGTTGGAGGTAACACCGGGGAGCTGTTTTTT.

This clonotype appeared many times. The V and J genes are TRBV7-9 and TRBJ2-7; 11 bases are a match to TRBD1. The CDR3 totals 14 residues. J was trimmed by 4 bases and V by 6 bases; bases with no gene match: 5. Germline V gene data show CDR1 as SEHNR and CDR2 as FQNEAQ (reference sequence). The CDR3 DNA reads TGTGCCAGCAGACCCGGGACAGGGGGATACGAGCAGTACTTC. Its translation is CASRPGTGGYEQYF.

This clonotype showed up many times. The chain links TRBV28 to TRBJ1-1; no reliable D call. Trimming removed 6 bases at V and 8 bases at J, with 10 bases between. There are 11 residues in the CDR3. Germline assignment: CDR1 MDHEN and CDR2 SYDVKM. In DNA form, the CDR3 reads TGTGCCAGCAGACCAGCGGGGGAAGCTTTCTTT. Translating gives CASRPAGEAFF.